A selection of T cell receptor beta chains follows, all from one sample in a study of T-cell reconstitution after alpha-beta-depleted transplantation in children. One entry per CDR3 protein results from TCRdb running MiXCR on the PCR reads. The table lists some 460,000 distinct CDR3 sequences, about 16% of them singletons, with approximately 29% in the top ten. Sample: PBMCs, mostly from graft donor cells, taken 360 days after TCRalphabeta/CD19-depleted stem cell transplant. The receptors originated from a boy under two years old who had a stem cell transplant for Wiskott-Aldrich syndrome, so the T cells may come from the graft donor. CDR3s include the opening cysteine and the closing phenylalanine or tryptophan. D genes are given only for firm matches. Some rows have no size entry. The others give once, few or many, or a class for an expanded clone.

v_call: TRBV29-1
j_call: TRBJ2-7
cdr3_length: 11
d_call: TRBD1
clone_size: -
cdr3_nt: TGCAGCGTCGCACAGGGGTACGAGCAGTACTTC
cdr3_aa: CSVAQGYEQYF

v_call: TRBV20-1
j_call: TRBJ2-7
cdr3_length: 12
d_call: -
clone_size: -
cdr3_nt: TGCAGTGCTAGAGGCGATCAAGGGGAGCAGTACTTC
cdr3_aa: CSARGDQGEQYF

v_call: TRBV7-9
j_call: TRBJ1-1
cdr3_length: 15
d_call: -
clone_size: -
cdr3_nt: TGTGCCAGCAGCCTCACGGGACACGGGAACACTGAAGCTTTCTTT
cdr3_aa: CASSLTGHGNTEAFF

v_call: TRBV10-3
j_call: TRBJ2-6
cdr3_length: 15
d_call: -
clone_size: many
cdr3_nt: TGTGCCATCAGTGAGTGGGGCACTGGGGCCAACGTCCTGACTTTC
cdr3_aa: CAISEWGTGANVLTF

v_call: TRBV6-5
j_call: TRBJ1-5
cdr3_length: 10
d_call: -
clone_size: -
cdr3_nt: TGTGCCAGCAATAGGCAGCCCCAGCATTTT
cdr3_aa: CASNRQPQHF

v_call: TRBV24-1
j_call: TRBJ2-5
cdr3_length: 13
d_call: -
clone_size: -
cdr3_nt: TGTGCCACCGACGACGCCCTGGGAGAGACCCAGTACTTC
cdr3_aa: CATDDALGETQYF

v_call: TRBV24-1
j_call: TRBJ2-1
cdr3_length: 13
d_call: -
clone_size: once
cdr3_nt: TGTGCCACCAGTGATTTGATACCGAATGAGCAGTTCTTC
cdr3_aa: CATSDLIPNEQFF

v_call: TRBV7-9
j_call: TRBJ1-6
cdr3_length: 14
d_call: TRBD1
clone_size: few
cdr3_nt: TGTGCCAGCAGCGTAACAGGGGGGGGGTCACCCCTCCACTTT
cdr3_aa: CASSVTGGGSPLHF

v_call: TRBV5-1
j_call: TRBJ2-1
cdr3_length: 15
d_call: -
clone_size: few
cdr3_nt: TGCGCCAGCAGCCCGGTCCTCTATGCCTACAATGAGCAGTTCTTC
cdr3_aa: CASSPVLYAYNEQFF

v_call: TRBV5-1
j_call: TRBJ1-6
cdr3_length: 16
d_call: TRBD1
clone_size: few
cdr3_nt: TGCGCCAGCAGCGCCACAGGGGGAAAACTTAATTCACCCCTCCACTTT
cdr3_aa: CASSATGGKLNSPLHF

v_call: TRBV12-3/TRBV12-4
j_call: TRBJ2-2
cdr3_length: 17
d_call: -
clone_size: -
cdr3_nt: TGTGCCAGCAGTTTGTCCCTGGCGCAGGGAATAAGCGGGGAGCTGTTTTTT
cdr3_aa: CASSLSLAQGISGELFF

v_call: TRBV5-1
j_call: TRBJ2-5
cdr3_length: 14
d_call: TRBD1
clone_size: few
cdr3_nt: TGCGCCAGCAGCGTGACAGGGATTGGGGAGACCCAGTACTTC
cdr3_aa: CASSVTGIGETQYF

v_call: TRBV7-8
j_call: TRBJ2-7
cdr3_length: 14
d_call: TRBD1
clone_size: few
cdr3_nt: TGTGCCAGCAGCTCACAGGGGGTAACGTACGAGCAGTACTTC
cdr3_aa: CASSSQGVTYEQYF

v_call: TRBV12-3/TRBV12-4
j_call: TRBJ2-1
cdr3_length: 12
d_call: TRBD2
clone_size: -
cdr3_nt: TGTGCCAGCACCCTAAGGGGACTAGGGCAGTTCTTC
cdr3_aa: CASTLRGLGQFF

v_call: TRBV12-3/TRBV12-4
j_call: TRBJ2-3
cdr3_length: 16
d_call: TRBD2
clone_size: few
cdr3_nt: TGTGCCAGCAGCGAAAGCGGGAGGGCCCTCGCAGATACGCAGTATTTT
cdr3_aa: CASSESGRALADTQYF

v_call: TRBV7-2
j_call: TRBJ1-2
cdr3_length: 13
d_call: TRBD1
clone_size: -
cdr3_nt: TGTGCCAGCAGCTCCGACAGGGACTATGGCTACACCTTC
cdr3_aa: CASSSDRDYGYTF

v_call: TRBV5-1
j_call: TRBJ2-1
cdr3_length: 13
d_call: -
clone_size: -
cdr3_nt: TGCGCCAGCAGCGTGACTACCTACAATGAGCAGTTCTTC
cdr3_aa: CASSVTTYNEQFF

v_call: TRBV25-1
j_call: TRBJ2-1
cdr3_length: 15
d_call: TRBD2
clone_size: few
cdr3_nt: TGTGCCAGCAGTGAATGGCGGGGGAGTAACAATGAGCAGTTCTTC
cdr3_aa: CASSEWRGSNNEQFF

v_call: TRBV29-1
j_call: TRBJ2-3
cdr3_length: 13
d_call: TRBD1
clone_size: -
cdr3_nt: TGCAGCGGTTCGGGACAGCTCACAGATACGCAGTATTTT
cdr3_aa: CSGSGQLTDTQYF

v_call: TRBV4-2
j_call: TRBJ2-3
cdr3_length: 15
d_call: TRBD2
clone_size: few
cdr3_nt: TGTGCCAGCAGCCAGCTAGCGGGGGGCGCAGATACGCAGTATTTT
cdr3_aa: CASSQLAGGADTQYF

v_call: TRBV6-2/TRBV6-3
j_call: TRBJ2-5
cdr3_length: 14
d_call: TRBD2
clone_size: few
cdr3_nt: TGTGCCAGCAGTACCCGGACTAGCGGAGAGACCCAGTACTTC
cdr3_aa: CASSTRTSGETQYF

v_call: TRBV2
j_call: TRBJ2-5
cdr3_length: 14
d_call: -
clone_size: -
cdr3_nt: TGTGCCAGCAGTGACCCTCGAGACCCTCTGACCCAGTACTTC
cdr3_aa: CASSDPRDPLTQYF

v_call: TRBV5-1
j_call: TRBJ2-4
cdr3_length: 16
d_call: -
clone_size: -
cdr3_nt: TGCGCCAGCAGCTTCGGCAGTATCATAGCCAAAAACATTCAGTACTTC
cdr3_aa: CASSFGSIIAKNIQYF